These 11 T cell receptor beta chains came from one sample sequenced in a study of cytomegalovirus exposure and HLA in healthy donors. The primer mix had 60 Vbeta and 13 Jbeta primers. Only in-frame clones appear in the TCRdb table, and some are missing; sequencing was by immunoSEQ multiplex PCR. The table records roughly 200,000 clones, 79% of them present only once. Sequencing used PBMCs. The receptors were gathered from a girl aged 10-17 years in good health and CMV-seropositive.

This chain's CDR3 is CASSQDRGNYNEQFF. The CDR3 DNA is TGTGCCAGCAGCCAAGATCGGGGGAACTACAATGAGCAGTTCTTC. The chain links TRBV4-2 to TRBJ2-1, with a weak D call TRBD2 (6 bases). CDR3 length equals 15 residues. V was trimmed by 0 bases and J by 3 bases, leaving 9 bases between them. Per germline, CDR1 LGHNA and CDR2 YNFKEQ.

J is TRBJ2-3 and V is TRBV7-6; TRBD2 matches at 9 bases. After removal of 0 bases from V and 2 bases from J, the junction contained 3 bases not matched to a gene. There are 16 residues in the CDR3. Germline V CDR1 and CDR2: SGHVS, FNYEAQ. The CDR3 DNA reads TGTGCCAGCAGCTTAGCGGGCGGGGGGGTCACAGATACGCAGTATTTT. This codes for CASSLAGGGVTDTQYF.

CDR3 DNA sequence: TGTGCCAGCAGCTTGGAGTTGGAGGGAGAGACCCAGTACTTC. Translating it yields CASSLELEGETQYF. The rearrangement joins TRBV5-4 to TRBJ2-5; a weak D match, TRBD2 (6 bases). The germline CDR1 and CDR2 sequences are SGHNT and YYREEE (reference sequence). Trimming cost V 0 bases and J 4 bases, with 10 bases left between them. This CDR3 has 14 residues.

The V call is TRBV6-1, the J call TRBJ1-2, with 8 positions matching TRBD1. Germline lookup yields CDR1 MNHNS and CDR2 SASEGT. This CDR3 is built from 13 residues. Trimming took 5 bases from V and 3 from J; bases not matched to a gene: 2. As DNA, the CDR3 is TGTGCCAGCAGTAAGACAGGGGACTATGGCTACACCTTC. Its translation is CASSKTGDYGYTF.

This clone was seen once. V is TRBV27 and J is TRBJ1-2; D remains ambiguous. The V gene lost 5 bases and the J gene lost 7 bases, with 17 bases spanning the gap. This CDR3 spans 14 amino acids. Germline assignment: CDR1 MNHEY and CDR2 SMNVEV (reference sequence). For the CDR3, the DNA is TGTGCCAGCAGTCCAAACTACCTCGACGGTGGCTACACCTTC. Its protein is CASSPNYLDGGYTF.

This chain links TRBV5-8 with TRBJ1-3; TRBD1 is a possible D gene (5 bases). CDR3 length equals 13 residues. Germline CDR1 is SGHTS and CDR2 is YDEGEE. V was pared by 4 bases and J by 2 bases, with 7 bases between. This CDR3 is CASSPDTGNTIYF. As DNA, the CDR3 is TGTGCCAGCAGCCCGGACACTGGAAACACCATATATTTT.

V and J are TRBV27 and TRBJ2-1; D may be TRBD2 (6 bases). Germline V gene sequence: CDR1 MNHEY, CDR2 SMNVEV (reference sequence). V was cut by 4 bases and J by 5 bases, with 9 bases left in between. The CDR3 length is 13 residues. This CDR3 is CASSWGVNNEQFF. DNA of the CDR3: TGTGCCAGCAGTTGGGGGGTTAACAATGAGCAGTTCTTC.

The table lists this clone with a count of one. The V call is TRBV12-5, the J call TRBJ2-7; the D gene is possibly TRBD1 (5 bases). The CDR3 loop spans 11 amino acids. The germline gives CDR1 LGHNT, CDR2 FRNRAP. Trimming took off 3 bases at V and 6 bases at J, with 6 bases between the two ends. In nucleotides, the CDR3 is TGTGCTAGTGGTTTTAGGGGCGAGCAGTACTTC. Amino acid sequence: CASGFRGEQYF.

This clone was detected only once. The genes are TRBV7-9 and TRBJ2-7; D is possibly TRBD2 (6 bases). Germline-derived CDR1 and CDR2 are SEHNR and FQNEAQ (reference sequence). This CDR3 is built from 10 residues. Between the trimmed V and J ends, which lost 8 bases and 6 bases, there was a span of 8 bases. CDR3 in DNA: TGTGCCAGCGGTAGCGGCGAGCAGTACTTC. Amino acid sequence: CASGSGEQYF.

J is TRBJ2-5 and V is TRBV7-2, with TRBD1 matching 7 bases. V shed 5 bases and J 4 bases; nucleotides not matched to a gene: 7. The CDR3 is 14 amino acids. Per the germline V gene, CDR1 is SGHTA and CDR2 is FQGNSA. CDR3 sequence reads: CASSVRQGRETQYF. In DNA form, the CDR3 reads TGTGCCAGCAGCGTCCGACAGGGTCGAGAGACCCAGTACTTC.

The V gene is TRBV2, the J gene TRBJ2-3; TRBD2 matches 8 bases. Germline trimming cut 8 bases from V and 2 bases from J; bases unmatched to any gene: 6. Per germline, CDR1 SNHLY and CDR2 FYNNEI. The CDR3 spans 14 residues. For the CDR3, the DNA is TGTGCCAGCGGCCAGCGGGGGCCCACAGATACGCAGTATTTT. Translated: CASGQRGPTDTQYF.